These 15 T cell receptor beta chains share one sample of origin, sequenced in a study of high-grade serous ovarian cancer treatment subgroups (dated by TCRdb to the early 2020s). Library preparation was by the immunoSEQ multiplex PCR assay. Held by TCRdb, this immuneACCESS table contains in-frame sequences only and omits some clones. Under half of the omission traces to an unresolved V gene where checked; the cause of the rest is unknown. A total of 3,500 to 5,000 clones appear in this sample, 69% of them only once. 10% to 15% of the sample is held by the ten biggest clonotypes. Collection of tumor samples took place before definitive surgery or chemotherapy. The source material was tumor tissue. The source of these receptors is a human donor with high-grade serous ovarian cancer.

CDR3 region: CASRLGGVTGELFF. CDR3 coding DNA: TGTGCCAGCCGACTTGGGGGGGTCACCGGGGAGCTGTTTTTT. This chain joins TRBV28 and TRBJ2-2; the match to TRBD2 covers 7 bases. This CDR3 is built from 14 residues. In germline, CDR1 is MDHEN, CDR2 SYDVKM. The J segment lost 4 bases and the V segment lost 8 bases, leaving 7 bases of the junction unmatched.

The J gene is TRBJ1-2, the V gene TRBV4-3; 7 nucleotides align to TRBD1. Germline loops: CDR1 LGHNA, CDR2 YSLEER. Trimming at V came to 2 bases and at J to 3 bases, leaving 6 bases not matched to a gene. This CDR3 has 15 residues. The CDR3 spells CASSQSGQVDYGYTF. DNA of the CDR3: TGCGCCAGCAGCCAATCCGGACAGGTGGACTATGGCTACACCTTC.

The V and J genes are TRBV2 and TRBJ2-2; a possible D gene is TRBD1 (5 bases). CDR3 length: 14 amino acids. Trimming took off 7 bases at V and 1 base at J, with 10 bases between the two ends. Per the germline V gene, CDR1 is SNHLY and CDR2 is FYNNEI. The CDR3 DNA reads TGTGCCAGCATGGGCGGACAGAACACCGGGGAGCTGTTTTTT. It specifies CASMGGQNTGELFF.

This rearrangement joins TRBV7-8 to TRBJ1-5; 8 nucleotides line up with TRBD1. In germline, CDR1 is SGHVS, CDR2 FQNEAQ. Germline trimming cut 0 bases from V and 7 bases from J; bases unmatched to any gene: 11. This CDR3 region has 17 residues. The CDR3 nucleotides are TGTGCCAGCAGCTTAGCCAGCACAACAGGGGGTGGGCAGCCCCAGCATTTT. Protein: CASSLASTTGGGQPQHF.

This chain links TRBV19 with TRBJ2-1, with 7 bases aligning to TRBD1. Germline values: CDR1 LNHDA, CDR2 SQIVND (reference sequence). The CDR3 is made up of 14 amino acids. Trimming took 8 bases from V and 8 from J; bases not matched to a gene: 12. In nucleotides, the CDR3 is TGTGCCAGTGAGACCGGGACAGTTAGTGATGAGCAGTTCTTC. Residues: CASETGTVSDEQFF.

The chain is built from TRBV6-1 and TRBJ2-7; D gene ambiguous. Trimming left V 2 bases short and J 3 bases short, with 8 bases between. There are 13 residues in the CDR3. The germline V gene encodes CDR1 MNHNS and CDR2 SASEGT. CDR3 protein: CASSESVSYEQYV. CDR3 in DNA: TGTGCCAGCAGTGAATCTGTCAGCTACGAGCAGTACGTC.

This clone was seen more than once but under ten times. The CDR3 protein is CASTFGDRGPETQYF. The CDR3 DNA reads as TGTGCCAGCACCTTCGGGGACAGGGGACCAGAGACCCAGTACTTC. The V call is TRBV5-5, the J call TRBJ2-5; 10 bases are shared with TRBD1. This CDR3 has 15 residues. With V trimmed by 6 bases and J by 4 bases, 9 bases remained unmatched. Germline values: CDR1 SGHKS, CDR2 YYEKEE (reference sequence).

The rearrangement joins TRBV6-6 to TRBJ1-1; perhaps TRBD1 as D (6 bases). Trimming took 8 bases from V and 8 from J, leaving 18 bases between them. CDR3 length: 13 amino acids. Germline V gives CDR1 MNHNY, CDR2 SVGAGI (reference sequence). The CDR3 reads CASGGTQAREAFF. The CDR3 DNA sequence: TGTGCCAGCGGCGGGACACAAGCCAGGGAAGCTTTCTTT.

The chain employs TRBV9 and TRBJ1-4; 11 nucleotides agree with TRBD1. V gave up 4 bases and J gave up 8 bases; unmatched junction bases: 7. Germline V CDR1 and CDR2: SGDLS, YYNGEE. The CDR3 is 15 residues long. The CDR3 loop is CASSFGTGGREKLFF. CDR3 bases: TGTGCCAGCAGCTTCGGGACAGGGGGTCGGGAAAAACTGTTTTTT.

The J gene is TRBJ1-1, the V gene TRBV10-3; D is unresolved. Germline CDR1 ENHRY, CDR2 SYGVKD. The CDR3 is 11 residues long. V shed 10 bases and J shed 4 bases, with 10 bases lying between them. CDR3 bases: TGTGCCACCGAAAGTGGCACTGAAGCTTTCTTT. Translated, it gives CATESGTEAFF.

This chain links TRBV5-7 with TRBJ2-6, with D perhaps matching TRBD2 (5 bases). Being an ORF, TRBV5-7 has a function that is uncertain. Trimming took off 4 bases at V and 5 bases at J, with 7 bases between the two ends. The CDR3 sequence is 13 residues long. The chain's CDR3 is CASSPTRANVLTF. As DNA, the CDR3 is TGTGCCAGCAGCCCGACTAGGGCCAACGTCCTGACTTTC.

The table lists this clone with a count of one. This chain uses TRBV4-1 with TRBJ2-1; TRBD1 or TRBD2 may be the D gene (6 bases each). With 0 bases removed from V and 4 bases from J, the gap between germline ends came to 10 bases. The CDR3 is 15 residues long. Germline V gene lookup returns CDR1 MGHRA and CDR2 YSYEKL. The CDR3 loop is CASSQDGGSYNEQFF. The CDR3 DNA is TGCGCCAGCAGCCAAGACGGGGGCAGTTACAATGAGCAGTTCTTC.

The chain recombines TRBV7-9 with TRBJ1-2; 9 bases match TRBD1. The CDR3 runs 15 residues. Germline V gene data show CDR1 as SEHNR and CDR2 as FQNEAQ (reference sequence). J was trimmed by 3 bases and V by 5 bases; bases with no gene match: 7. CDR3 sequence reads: CASSRSGQGYYGYTF. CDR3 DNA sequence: TGTGCCAGCAGCAGAAGCGGACAGGGGTACTATGGCTACACCTTC.

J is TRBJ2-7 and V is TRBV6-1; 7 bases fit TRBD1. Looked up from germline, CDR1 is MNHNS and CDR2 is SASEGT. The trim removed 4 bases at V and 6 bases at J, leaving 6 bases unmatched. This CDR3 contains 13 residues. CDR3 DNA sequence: TGTGCCAGCAGTGCCCCAACAGGGGTCGAGCAGTACTTC. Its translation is CASSAPTGVEQYF.

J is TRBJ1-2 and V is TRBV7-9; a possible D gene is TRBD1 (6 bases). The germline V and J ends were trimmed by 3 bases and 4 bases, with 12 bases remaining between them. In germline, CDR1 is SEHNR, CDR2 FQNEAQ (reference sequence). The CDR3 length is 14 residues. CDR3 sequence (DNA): TGTGCCAGCAGCTTGACAGGCGACGTCTATGGCTACACCTTC. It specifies CASSLTGDVYGYTF.